These 12 T cell receptor beta chains share one sample of origin, sequenced in a study of blood T cell repertoires in COVID-19. Clones were read by immunoSEQ multiplex PCR, and TCRdb kept only the in-frame ones, dropping some. This table has about 210,000 clones, around 86% appearing once. Input material: peripheral blood. These receptors were obtained from a man between 60 and 75 years old with acute or convalescent COVID-19.

V usage is TRBV6-6 and J usage is TRBJ1-3; 8 nucleotides match TRBD1. Looked up from germline, CDR1 is MNHNY and CDR2 is SVGAGI (reference sequence). V was pared by 7 bases and J by 0 bases, with 8 bases of the junction left unmatched. This CDR3 region has 16 residues. The CDR3 spells CASTPGQAGSGNTIYF. The CDR3 nucleotides read TGTGCCAGCACCCCGGGACAGGCTGGCTCTGGAAACACCATATATTTT.

The chain couples TRBV6-5 to TRBJ1-1; TRBD1 matches 9 bases. From germline, CDR1 is MNHEY and CDR2 SVGAGI. The CDR3 is made up of 13 amino acids. V gave up 7 bases and J gave up 11 bases; unmatched junction bases: 11. The DNA of the CDR3 is TGTGCCAGCACCTCAGACAGGGGGTTAAGGGCTTTCTTT. As protein: CASTSDRGLRAFF.

The sample holds one count of this clone. V usage is TRBV7-9 and J usage is TRBJ2-5, with D perhaps TRBD2 (5 bases). Looked up from germline, CDR1 is SEHNR and CDR2 is FQNEAQ (reference sequence). The V and J ends lost 2 bases and 5 bases respectively, with 12 bases between them. CDR3 length: 14 residues. The CDR3, as DNA: TGTGCCAGCAGCTTATCGTTCGGGGTGGAGACCCAGTACTTC. Amino acid sequence: CASSLSFGVETQYF.

V gene TRBV11-2 combines with J gene TRBJ2-1; 14 nucleotides match TRBD2. V trimming: 2 bases; J trimming: 3 bases; junction bases outside the gene matches: 9. Germline values: CDR1 SGHAT, CDR2 FQNNGV. This CDR3 has 19 amino acids. CDR3 in amino acids: CASSLQTSGGALSYNEQFF. The CDR3 nucleotides are TGTGCCAGCAGCTTACAGACTAGCGGGGGGGCCCTAAGCTACAATGAGCAGTTCTTC.

The chain joins TRBV6-6 to TRBJ2-7, with 16 bases lining up with TRBD2. Per the germline V gene, CDR1 is MNHNY and CDR2 is SVGAGI (reference sequence). With 2 bases clipped from V and 9 bases from J, the junction kept 4 bases outside the gene matches. There are 15 residues in the CDR3. Here the CDR3 reads CASSYPGTSGGGQYF. In nucleotides, the CDR3 is TGTGCCAGCAGTTACCCCGGGACTAGCGGGGGGGGGCAGTACTTC.

The chain carries TRBV21-1 and TRBJ2-1; the table's D call TRBD1 went unverified against the DNA. TRBV21-1 is labeled a pseudogene. The CDR3 length is 16 residues. The chain's CDR3 is CASSSPGQGVDNEQFF. For the CDR3, the DNA is TGTGCCAGCAGCTCTCCGGGACAGGGGGTGGACAATGAGCAGTTCTTC.

The rearrangement joins TRBV4-2 to TRBJ2-1; 9 positions agree with TRBD1. CDR3 length equals 19 residues. Germline CDR1 is LGHNA and CDR2 is YNFKEQ. J was trimmed by 9 bases and V by 2 bases; bases with no gene match: 20. CDR3 in DNA: TGTGCCAGCAGCCAAAGGGGGAAACAGGGGGCCAATCCTCGGTTTGAGCAGTTCTTC. This sequence encodes CASSQRGKQGANPRFEQFF.

For this clone: Other DNA sequences in the same sample also yield this CDR3. The rearrangement joins TRBV5-1 to TRBJ2-5; tentatively, D is TRBD2 (6 bases). V was trimmed by 2 bases and J by 5 bases, leaving 13 bases between them. Germline CDR1 reads SGHRS; CDR2 reads YFSETQ. The length of the CDR3 is 14 residues. As DNA, the CDR3 is TGCGCCAGCAGCTTAGGTAGCGGCCAGGAGACCCAGTACTTC. It translates to CASSLGSGQETQYF.

The gene calls are TRBV7-2 and TRBJ2-4; the match to TRBD2 covers 15 bases. There are 15 residues in the CDR3. Unmatched junction bases numbered 10, after V lost 5 bases and J lost 14 bases. Germline V gives CDR1 SGHTA, CDR2 FQGNSA. Here the CDR3 DNA reads TGTGCCAGCAGCCCCACACGGACTAGCGGGGGGGCTGAGTACTTC. It is translated as CASSPTRTSGGAEYF. Supplemented by reference TRBV7-2 and TRBJ2-4, the full variable domain reads GAGVSQSPSNKVTEKGKDVELRCDPISGHTALYWYRQSLGQGLEFLIYFQGNSAPDKSGLPSDRFSAERTGGSVSTLTIQRTQQEDSAVYLCASSPTRTSGGAEYFGAGTRLSVL.

The rearrangement joins TRBV7-7 to TRBJ2-5; weak D call: TRBD1 (5 bases). This CDR3 spans 13 amino acids. V lost 5 bases to trimming and J lost 10 bases, with 17 bases between them. CDR1 and CDR2 from the germline V gene are SSHAT and FNYEAQ (reference sequence). CDR3 sequence: CASSQIVGPSQYF. In nucleotides, the CDR3 is TGTGCCAGCAGCCAAATCGTGGGGCCCAGCCAGTACTTC.

V is TRBV28 and J is TRBJ1-2; maybe TRBD1 (6 bases). Germline-derived CDR1 and CDR2 are MDHEN and SYDVKM. V was clipped by 4 bases and J by 7 bases, with 19 bases between them. The CDR3 is made up of 15 amino acids. The CDR3 DNA reads TGTGCCAGCAGTTCAATGAACGGGGGGCGCGGTGGCTACACCTTC. The encoded protein is CASSSMNGGRGGYTF.

This clone was counted between two and nine times. The chain carries TRBV15 and TRBJ1-5; D remains unclear. Trimming took 3 bases from V and 7 from J, leaving 13 bases between them. Per the germline V gene, CDR1 is LNHNV and CDR2 is YYDKDF (reference sequence). The CDR3 is made up of 14 amino acids. CDR3 in DNA: TGTGCCACCAGCAGTGGGAGCGCGGAACAGCCCCAGCATTTT. Translating it yields CATSSGSAEQPQHF.